The present T cell receptor beta chain was sequenced within a study of Ad26.COV2.S vaccination and SARS-CoV-2 variants. Treatment denoted: roughly 19 received Ad26.COV2.S at low or high dose, single or two shots; about five received placebo; per-sample allocation not given. Collection of the samples took place on day 63 after the first injection of vaccine or placebo. Measured with immunoSEQ multiplex PCR; TCRdb has only the in-frame clones, and not every one. The data hold about 370,000 clones, with around 91% observed a single time. The CDR3 has 14 amino acids. Trimming cost V 6 bases and J 1 base, with 12 bases left between them. Germline V gene sequence: CDR1 MNHNY, CDR2 SVGAGI (reference sequence).

Sequencing was performed on peripheral blood, taken in a trial of Ad26.COV2.S vaccine versus placebo. The TCR originated in a person between 18 and 60 years old who received the Ad26.COV2.S COVID-19 vaccine or a placebo. The chain combines TRBV6-6 with TRBJ1-2, with D possibly being TRBD1 (6 bases). The CDR3 nucleotides read TGTGCCAGCAGACGACAGGTCGATAACTATGGCTACACCTTC. Amino acids: CASRRQVDNYGYTF.